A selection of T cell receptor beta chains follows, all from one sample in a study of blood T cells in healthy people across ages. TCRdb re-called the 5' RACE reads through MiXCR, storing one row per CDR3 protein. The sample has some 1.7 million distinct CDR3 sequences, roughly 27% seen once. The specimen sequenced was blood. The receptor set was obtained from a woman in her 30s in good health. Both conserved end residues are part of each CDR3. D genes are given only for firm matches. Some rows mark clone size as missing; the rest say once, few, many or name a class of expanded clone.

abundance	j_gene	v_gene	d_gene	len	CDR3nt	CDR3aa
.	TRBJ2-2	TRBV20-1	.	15	TGCAGTGCTAGAGATCCAGCGATCCCCACCGGGGAGCTGTTTTTT	CSARDPAIPTGELFF
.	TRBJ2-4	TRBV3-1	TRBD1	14	TGTGCCAGCAGCCGGGACAGGGCCAAAAACATTCAGTACTTC	CASSRDRAKNIQYF
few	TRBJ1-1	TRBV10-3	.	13	TGTGCCATCAGTACTGACCCTCCCACGAAGGCTTTCTTT	CAISTDPPTKAFF
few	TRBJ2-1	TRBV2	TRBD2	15	TGTGCCAGCAGTCCGAGGACTAGCGGGGACGATGAGCAGTTCTTC	CASSPRTSGDDEQFF
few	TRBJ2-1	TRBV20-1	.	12	TGCAGTGCTAGAGACCTTCATAATGAGCAGTTCTTC	CSARDLHNEQFF
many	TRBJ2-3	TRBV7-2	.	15	TGTGCCAGCACCATGGGCAGGGGTAGTTCAGATACGCAGTATTTT	CASTMGRGSSDTQYF
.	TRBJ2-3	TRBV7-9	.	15	TGTGCCAGCAGCTCGGCTAGTTTGGGCACAGATACGCAGTATTTT	CASSSASLGTDTQYF
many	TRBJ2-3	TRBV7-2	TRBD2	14	TGTGCCAGCAGCCCACGGGACTACACAGATACGCAGTATTTT	CASSPRDYTDTQYF
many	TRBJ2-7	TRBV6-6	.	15	TGTGCCAGCAGAGATCCACAGGGTGCGGCCTACGAGCAGTACTTC	CASRDPQGAAYEQYF
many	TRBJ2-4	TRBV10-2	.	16	TGCGCCAGCAGTGAACTACAGGGATTAGCCAAAAACATTCAGTACTTC	CASSELQGLAKNIQYF
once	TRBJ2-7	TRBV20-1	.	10	TGCAGTGCCGGGGCTCCGGACCAGTACTTC	CSAGAPDQYF
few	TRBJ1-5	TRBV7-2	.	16	TGTGCCAGCAGCTTAACAGGGCCGAATAACAATCAGCCCCAGCATTTT	CASSLTGPNNNQPQHF
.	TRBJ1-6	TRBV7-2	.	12	TGTGCCAGCAGCCCTTCCTTCTCACCCCTCCACTTT	CASSPSFSPLHF
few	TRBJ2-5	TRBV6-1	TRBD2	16	TGTGCCAGCAGTGAACAACCAGCGGGGGGCCAAGAGACCCAGTACTTC	CASSEQPAGGQETQYF